Each of the 21 T cell receptor beta chains below was sequenced from the same sample in a study of breast tumors, draining lymph nodes, adjacent tissues. MiXCR, run by TCRdb on the multiplex PCR reads, gives a single entry per CDR3 protein. The repertoire holds roughly 80,000 distinct CDR3 sequences, roughly a fifth seen once, with less than 3% in the top ten. Axillary draining lymph nodes of breast cancer patients supplied the node samples. Sequenced material: axillary lymph node tissue. These receptors came from a female donor with breast cancer. Some clones in this sample may be carry-over from other donors' samples.

This clonotype was seen a single time. This chain uses TRBV3-1 with TRBJ1-2, with D maybe TRBD1 (5 bases). CDR3 length: 13 amino acids. Trimming cost V 0 bases and J 10 bases, with 12 bases left between them. Germline V lookup: CDR1 LGHDT, CDR2 YNNKEL (reference sequence). The DNA of the CDR3 is TGTGCCAGCAGCCAAGATAGTGGGGGATACTACACCTTC. It encodes CASSQDSGGYYTF.

This clonotype was detected ten times or more. The V call is TRBV11-2, the J call TRBJ2-5; 7 bases align to TRBD1. Germline V gene sequence: CDR1 SGHAT, CDR2 FQNNGV. With 1 base clipped from V and 4 bases from J, the junction kept 3 bases outside the gene matches. The CDR3 totals 14 residues. The CDR3 spells CASSLVRGPETQYF. For the CDR3, the DNA is TGTGCCAGCAGCTTAGTAAGGGGGCCAGAGACCCAGTACTTC. Together with reference TRBV11-2 and TRBJ2-5, the CDR3 gives the full variable domain: EAGVAQSPRYKIIEKRQSVAFWCNPISGHATLYWYQQILGQGPKLLIQFQNNGVVDDSQLPKDRFSAERLKGVDSTLKIQPAKLEDSAVYLCASSLVRGPETQYFGPGTRLLVL.

This clonotype appeared many times. The rearrangement links TRBV20-1 to TRBJ2-1; TRBD1 matches 12 bases. Germline lookup yields CDR1 DFQATT and CDR2 SNEGSKA (reference sequence). The trim removed 4 bases at V and 12 bases at J, leaving 10 bases unmatched. CDR3 size: 14 residues. In nucleotides, the CDR3 is TGCAGTGCTATCCCGGGACAGGGGGCCGGTGGGCAGTTCTTC. Translation gives CSAIPGQGAGGQFF.

This clonotype has a count of ten or more. V is TRBV6-2 or TRBV6-3 and J is TRBJ2-1; D possibly corresponds to TRBD1 (5 bases). In germline, CDR1 is MNHEY, CDR2 SVGEGT. Between the trimmed V and J ends, which lost 3 bases and 10 bases, there was a span of 16 bases. The CDR3 covers 14 residues. CDR3 in amino acids: CASSYSYNRQEQFF. The DNA for the CDR3 is TGTGCCAGCAGTTATTCATACAACCGACAGGAGCAGTTCTTC.

This clonotype was found many times. The genes are TRBV4-2 and TRBJ2-1, with D hard to call. The CDR3 extends over 17 amino acids. Trimming cost V 0 bases and J 1 base, with 13 bases left between them. CDR1 is LGHNA, CDR2 YNFKEQ, per germline. The CDR3 DNA follows: TGTGCCAGCAGCCAAGATCCTGCGAGTCTATCCTACAATGAGCAGTTCTTC. This translates into CASSQDPASLSYNEQFF.

This clonotype has at least ten counts. The chain recombines TRBV7-2 with TRBJ2-1; TRBD2 aligns across 7 bases. J was trimmed by 4 bases and V by 0 bases; bases with no gene match: 0. The CDR3 contains 14 residues. CDR1 and CDR2 from the germline V gene are SGHTA and FQGNSA. DNA of the CDR3: TGTGCCAGCAGCTTAGCAGCGGGGTACAATGAGCAGTTCTTC. It translates to CASSLAAGYNEQFF.

This clonotype was recorded at least ten times. The chain recombines TRBV10-2 with TRBJ2-2; D may match TRBD1 or TRBD2 (5 bases each). V shed 7 bases and J shed 0 bases, with 12 bases lying between them. Germline V gene sequence: CDR1 WSHSY, CDR2 SAAADI. The CDR3 covers 15 residues. For the CDR3, the DNA is TGCGCCAGCAAGGTTCCGGGACCGAACACCGGGGAGCTGTTTTTT. This codes for CASKVPGPNTGELFF.

The chain carries TRBV28 and TRBJ1-5; D not resolved. V was clipped by 3 bases and J by 4 bases, with 13 bases between them. Germline CDR1 is MDHEN and CDR2 is SYDVKM. CDR3 length: 15 residues. The CDR3 protein is CASSFLGRPNQPQHF. In DNA form, the CDR3 reads TGTGCCAGCAGTTTTTTGGGCAGACCAAATCAGCCCCAGCATTTT.

Regarding this clonotype: One base away lies a much larger clone, so this may be a sequencing read error. This chain connects TRBV19 to TRBJ1-5; the D is unclear. In germline, CDR1 is LNHDA, CDR2 SQIVND (reference sequence). Trimming stripped 7 bases from V and 7 bases from J, with 5 bases between. The CDR3 has 10 residues. The CDR3 here is CASTAQPQHF. CDR3 bases: TGTGCCAGTACCGCACAGCCCCAGCATTTT.

This clonotype was found many times. The chain links TRBV7-2 to TRBJ2-7; D perhaps matches TRBD1 (6 bases). V was shortened by 3 bases and J by 2 bases, with 14 bases between the two germline ends. CDR3 size: 15 residues. Germline values: CDR1 SGHTA, CDR2 FQGNSA. The CDR3 protein is CASSFGTTGTYEQYF. CDR3 sequence (DNA): TGTGCCAGCAGCTTTGGGACAACCGGGACCTACGAGCAGTACTTC. The full variable domain, in which reference TRBV7-2 and TRBJ2-7 provide the parts outside the CDR3, is GAGVSQSPSNKVTEKGKDVELRCDPISGHTALYWYRQSLGQGLEFLIYFQGNSAPDKSGLPSDRFSAERTGGSVSTLTIQRTQQEDSAVYLCASSFGTTGTYEQYFGPGTRLTVT.

In regard to this clonotype: A much more abundant neighbour one base away suggests this may be a read error. This chain links TRBV6-5 with TRBJ1-5; maybe TRBD1 (6 bases). Germline V gene data show CDR1 as MNHEY and CDR2 as SVGAGI. The CDR3 covers 14 residues. In nucleotides, the CDR3 is TGTGCCGGCAGGCTCACAGGGTTTAGTCAGCCCCAGCATTTT. This codes for CAGRLTGFSQPQHF.

This clonotype has a count of ten or more. This chain connects TRBV7-3 to TRBJ2-5, with 7 bases identical to TRBD1. This CDR3 comprises 15 residues. Germline CDR1 is SGHTA and CDR2 is FQGTGA. Trimming cost V 2 bases and J 2 bases; bases outside gene matches: 5. DNA of the CDR3: TGTGCCAGCAGCTTAGGGGACAGCCGTCAAGAGACCCAGTACTTC. Translated, it gives CASSLGDSRQETQYF.

This clonotype has ten or more counts. The V call is TRBV27, the J call TRBJ1-6; D is perhaps TRBD1 (5 bases). This CDR3 is built from 13 residues. V shed 6 bases and J shed 7 bases, with 10 bases lying between them. The V gene's germline CDR1 is MNHEY and CDR2 SMNVEV (reference sequence). DNA for the CDR3: TGTGCCAGCAGCAGGGAGGGAAATTCACCCCTCCACTTT. Protein: CASSREGNSPLHF.

This clonotype occurred many times. The V call is TRBV3-1, the J call TRBJ2-3, with TRBD1 matching 7 bases. Germline lookup yields CDR1 LGHDT and CDR2 YNNKEL (reference sequence). The CDR3 contains 14 residues. V lost 6 bases and J lost 2; bases outside the gene matches: 5. The CDR3 is CASSQTGSTDTQYF. The DNA of the CDR3 is TGTGCCAGCAGTCAGACAGGGTCCACAGATACGCAGTATTTT.

This clonotype was observed many times. The chain is built from TRBV9 and TRBJ2-2, with a possible D match to TRBD2 (5 bases). Germline V gene sequence: CDR1 SGDLS, CDR2 YYNGEE. This CDR3 comprises 14 residues. V was trimmed by 0 bases and J by 6 bases, leaving 9 bases between them. CDR3 loop: CASSVGPGSGELFF. CDR3 sequence (DNA): TGTGCCAGCAGCGTAGGGCCGGGGTCCGGGGAGCTGTTTTTT.

This clonotype was counted only a few times. The missing conserved phenylalanine or tryptophan at the end of this CDR3 makes a read error likely. The chain carries TRBV6-6 and TRBJ1-5; possibly TRBD1 for D (6 bases). The ends were cut back, 2 bases at V and 4 bases at J, with 15 bases in the middle. The CDR3 sequence is 16 residues long. Germline V gene data show CDR1 as MNHNY and CDR2 as SVGAGI (reference sequence). CDR3 region: CASSYARGRGNQPQHS. As DNA, the CDR3 is TGTGCCAGCAGTTACGCCAGGGGAAGGGGAAATCAGCCCCAGCATTCT.

This clonotype was counted many times. J is TRBJ1-2 and V is TRBV5-1, with D possibly TRBD1 on 6 matching bases. Germline V lookup: CDR1 SGHRS, CDR2 YFSETQ. The CDR3 has 14 residues. Trimming removed 0 bases from V and 6 bases from J, with 12 bases in between. For the CDR3, the DNA is TGCGCCAGCAGCTTGGCCCAGGGGATGGATGGCTACACCTTC. It is translated as CASSLAQGMDGYTF.

The table lists this clonotype with many counts. The gene calls are TRBV7-8 and TRBJ2-7; possibly TRBD2 for D (6 bases). Per the germline V gene, CDR1 is SGHVS and CDR2 is FQNEAQ. V was pared by 1 base and J by 3 bases, with 13 bases between. This CDR3 has 15 amino acids. The CDR3 region has the DNA TGTGCCAGCAGCTTAGAAAGCGGGCCCTACTACGAGCAGTACTTC. Residues: CASSLESGPYYEQYF.

A few counts support this clonotype. The chain has TRBV4-1 and TRBJ2-1; 8 bases line up with TRBD1. Germline CDR1 MGHRA, CDR2 YSYEKL. This CDR3 has 18 residues. Trimming at V came to 1 base and at J to 0 bases, leaving 8 bases not matched to a gene. CDR3 residues: CASSQVLGQASSYNEQFF. DNA for the CDR3: TGCGCCAGCAGCCAAGTCTTGGGACAGGCCAGCTCCTACAATGAGCAGTTCTTC.

This clonotype appeared a single time. A read error may explain this, as a much larger clone is one base away. The chain has TRBV5-5 and TRBJ2-2, with D maybe TRBD2 (6 bases). CDR3 length equals 13 residues. Germline loops: CDR1 SGHKS, CDR2 YYEKEE (reference sequence). The CDR3 loop reads CASSWDFAGGLFF. The CDR3, as DNA: TGTGCCAGCAGCTGGGACTTCGCCGGGGGGCTGTTTTTT. The full variable domain, completed using reference TRBV5-5 and TRBJ2-2, is DAGVTQSPTHLIKTRGQQVTLRCSPISGHKSVSWYQQVLGQGPQFIFQYYEKEERGRGNFPDRFSARQFPNYSSELNVNALLLGDSALYLCASSWDFAGGLFFGEGSRLTVL.

This clonotype was counted many times. The gene calls are TRBV24-1 and TRBJ2-5; 12 positions agree with TRBD2. With 7 bases clipped from V and 8 bases from J, the junction kept 10 bases outside the gene matches. The CDR3 length is 15 residues. CDR1 is KGHDR and CDR2 is SFDVKD in the germline V gene. The CDR3 loop reads CATSKPGLAGGTQYF. As DNA, the CDR3 is TGTGCCACCAGCAAACCGGGACTAGCGGGTGGTACCCAGTACTTC.